These T cell receptor beta chains were read from a single sample in a study of OX40 agonist ivuxolimab in advanced cancers. The method was immunoSEQ multiplex PCR; TCRdb's version includes in-frame clones alone and lacks a portion of them. The sample includes approximately 91,000 clones, around 87% of them seen just once. This sample comprised CD4+ or CD8+ T cells sorted from blood, obtained in a trial of the OX40 agonist ivuxolimab. These receptors were collected from an adult with an advanced solid tumor such as melanoma, head and neck, liver or kidney cancer. Both conserved end residues are part of each CDR3. Fields, in order: V gene, D gene, clone size, J gene, CDR3 protein, CDR3 DNA. The D gene is left open where the match is weak. Size is omitted from some rows. Given values are once, few, many or a class for expanded clones.

TRBV5-1,TRBD1,NA,TRBJ1-5,CASSLTGVGNQPQHF,TGCGCCAGCAGCTTAACAGGGGTCGGCAATCAGCCCCAGCATTTT
TRBV19,NA,NA,TRBJ1-5,CASSIEGSGPQHF,TGTGCCAGTAGTATAGAGGGGAGCGGGCCCCAGCATTTT
TRBV5-1,NA,NA,TRBJ1-2,CASSISSGRTSDYGYTF,TGCGCCAGCAGCATTTCCTCGGGACGGACTTCGGACTATGGCTACACCTTC
TRBV28,TRBD2,NA,TRBJ2-3,CASSDPGLVDTQYF,TGTGCCAGCAGTGACCCGGGACTAGTCGATACGCAGTATTTT
TRBV4-3,NA,NA,TRBJ1-3,CASSQEWPGGSGNTIYF,TGCGCCAGCAGCCAAGAGTGGCCGGGCGGCTCTGGAAACACCATATATTTT
TRBV9,TRBD1,NA,TRBJ1-1,CASSPTGGTEAFF,TGTGCCAGCAGCCCGACAGGGGGGACTGAAGCTTTCTTT
TRBV10-2,NA,NA,TRBJ2-3,CASRGDFRVTQYF,TGCGCCAGCAGGGGCGACTTCAGGGTTACGCAGTATTTT
TRBV6-1,NA,NA,TRBJ1-2,CASRGRPNYGYTF,TGTGCCAGCAGGGGCAGACCTAACTATGGCTACACCTTC
TRBV30,TRBD1,NA,TRBJ1-5,CAWSRPGTGNNQPQHF,TGTGCCTGGAGCCGTCCCGGGACAGGGAACAATCAGCCCCAGCATTTT
TRBV10-3,TRBD1,NA,TRBJ1-3,CAISEGQGAGNTIYF,TGTGCCATCAGTGAGGGGCAGGGGGCTGGAAACACCATATATTTT
TRBV12-5,TRBD1,NA,TRBJ2-2,CASGPPRGTGKTGELFF,TGTGCTAGTGGCCCGCCGAGAGGGACAGGGAAGACCGGGGAGCTGTTTTTT
TRBV6-4,NA,NA,TRBJ1-1,CASSAVGGNTEAFF,TGTGCCAGCAGTGCTGTAGGTGGGAACACTGAAGCTTTCTTT
TRBV6-5,TRBD2,once,TRBJ2-7,CASTLTSGGGYEQYF,TGTGCCAGCACCCTAACTAGCGGGGGCGGGTACGAGCAGTACTTC
TRBV7-3,TRBD2,NA,TRBJ2-3,CASSRDGTREEYF,TGTGCCAGCAGCCGAGATGGGACTAGAGAAGAATATTTT
TRBV5-4,NA,NA,TRBJ2-7,CASSFMGRNEQYF,TGTGCCAGCAGCTTTATGGGGCGGAACGAGCAGTACTTC
TRBV18,NA,NA,TRBJ1-5,CASSQGSNQPQHF,TGTGCCAGTTCACAGGGAAGCAATCAGCCCCAGCATTTT
TRBV12-5,NA,once,TRBJ2-1,CASGMGLGYNEQFF,TGTGCTAGTGGGATGGGACTGGGCTACAATGAGCAGTTCTTC
TRBV7-9,TRBD2,NA,TRBJ2-7,CASSFGAGDSYEQYF,TGTGCCAGCAGCTTCGGGGCGGGGGACTCCTACGAGCAGTACTTC
TRBV18,NA,once,TRBJ1-4,CASSRDIATNEKLFF,TGTGCCAGCTCACGAGACATTGCAACTAATGAAAAACTGTTTTTT
TRBV6-5,NA,NA,TRBJ2-1,CASTKQGTNEQFF,TGTGCCAGCACCAAACAGGGGACTAATGAGCAGTTCTTC
TRBV5-4,TRBD2,few,TRBJ2-1,CASSQTSGGAPNYNEQFF,TGTGCCAGCAGCCAGACTAGCGGGGGGGCACCTAATTACAATGAGCAGTTCTTC
TRBV18,NA,once,TRBJ2-1,CASSQDLSSYNEQFF,TGTGCCAGCTCGCAGGACTTATCCTCCTACAATGAGCAGTTCTTC
TRBV4-2,NA,NA,TRBJ1-6,CASSQGTSRGTNSPLHF,TGTGCCAGCAGCCAAGGGACCTCCCGGGGTACAAATTCACCCCTCCACTTT
TRBV5-1,TRBD2,NA,TRBJ2-2,CASSFALAGGSTGELFF,TGCGCCAGCAGCTTTGCTCTAGCGGGGGGAAGCACCGGGGAGCTGTTTTTT
TRBV7-2,NA,NA,TRBJ1-2,CASTRYTF,TGTGCCAGCACCCGCTACACCTTC
TRBV6-5,NA,NA,TRBJ1-1,CASSYRGSDTEAFF,TGTGCCAGCAGTTACAGGGGTAGCGACACTGAAGCTTTCTTT
TRBV6-5,TRBD2,NA,TRBJ2-5,CASSSRGGPGETQYF,TGTGCCAGCAGTTCCCGGGGGGGCCCAGGAGAGACCCAGTACTTC
TRBV19,NA,once,TRBJ1-3,CASSNGWGGNTIYF,TGTGCCAGTAGTAACGGATGGGGTGGAAACACCATATATTTT
TRBV5-1,NA,NA,TRBJ2-3,CASSLPAGGTDTQYF,TGCGCCAGCAGCTTGCCGGCCGGGGGCACAGATACGCAGTATTTT
TRBV6-4,TRBD1,NA,TRBJ1-1,CASRPRDRGLNTEAFF,TGTGCCAGCAGACCCCGGGACAGGGGTCTGAATACTGAAGCTTTCTTT
TRBV11-3,TRBD1,NA,TRBJ2-7,CASSQGRTGVWNEQYF,TGTGCCAGCAGCCAAGGCCGGACAGGGGTATGGAACGAGCAGTACTTC
TRBV5-4,NA,NA,TRBJ2-2,CASSLNTGRANTGELFF,TGTGCCAGCAGCTTGAATACGGGCAGGGCGAACACCGGGGAGCTGTTTTTT
TRBV6-5,NA,once,TRBJ1-6,CASTPAYNSPLHF,TGTGCCAGCACCCCCGCCTATAATTCACCCCTCCACTTT
TRBV18,TRBD1,NA,TRBJ2-7,CASSPETGALYEQYF,TGTGCCAGCTCACCAGAGACAGGGGCCCTCTACGAGCAGTACTTC
TRBV18,NA,NA,TRBJ2-1,CASSPITGTYNEQFF,TGTGCCAGCTCTCCTATTACGGGGACCTACAATGAGCAGTTCTTC
TRBV6-1,TRBD1,NA,TRBJ1-5,CASRPGTGDNQPQHF,TGTGCCAGCAGGCCCGGGACAGGGGACAATCAGCCCCAGCATTTT
TRBV5-5,NA,NA,TRBJ2-7,CASSSRTGHDGEQYF,TGTGCCAGCAGCTCCCGAACAGGTCACGACGGGGAGCAGTACTTC
TRBV9,NA,NA,TRBJ1-1,CASSGQSMNTEAFF,TGTGCCAGCAGCGGACAGTCCATGAACACTGAAGCTTTCTTT
TRBV19,TRBD1,NA,TRBJ2-5,CASNKDRAQETQYF,TGTGCCAGTAACAAGGACAGGGCCCAAGAGACCCAGTACTTC
TRBV29-1,NA,NA,TRBJ1-6,CSVSDPNSPLHF,TGCAGCGTTTCCGATCCAAATTCACCCCTCCACTTT
TRBV7-8,NA,NA,TRBJ1-6,CASSFSQGPNSPLHF,TGTGCCAGCAGCTTTTCCCAGGGGCCTAATTCACCCCTCCACTTT
TRBV11-2,NA,NA,TRBJ2-2,CASIPRGEGGPRNTGELFF,TGTGCCAGCATCCCCCGGGGAGAGGGGGGGCCTAGGAACACCGGGGAGCTGTTTTTT
TRBV6-5,TRBD1,NA,TRBJ2-7,CASREGQGFYEQYF,TGTGCCAGCAGGGAGGGACAGGGTTTCTACGAGCAGTACTTC
TRBV6-9,TRBD1,NA,TRBJ2-1,CASSIPDRGYNEQFF,TGTGCCAGCAGTATTCCCGACAGGGGCTACAATGAGCAGTTCTTC
TRBV2,NA,NA,TRBJ2-3,CASSPGALTDTQYF,TGTGCCAGCTCCCCAGGGGCCCTCACAGATACGCAGTATTTT
TRBV27,NA,NA,TRBJ1-5,CASNPTRAGGNQPQHF,TGTGCCAGCAACCCCACCCGGGCGGGGGGCAATCAGCCCCAGCATTTT
TRBV25-1,NA,NA,TRBJ2-7,CASSEGDRLTYEQYF,TGTGCCAGCAGTGAGGGTGACAGGTTGACCTACGAACAGTACTTC
TRBV28,NA,few,TRBJ1-1,CASRLHGSNTEAFF,TGTGCCAGCAGGCTACATGGGTCAAACACTGAAGCTTTCTTT
TRBV7-2,NA,NA,TRBJ2-3,CASSSPGTSRANTQYF,TGTGCCAGCAGCTCCCCCGGGACTTCAAGAGCAAATACGCAGTATTTT
TRBV6-5,NA,NA,TRBJ1-6,CASRFGAPLHF,TGTGCCAGCAGGTTTGGGGCACCCCTCCACTTT
TRBV7-8,NA,NA,TRBJ1-3,CASSLALGGAGNTIYF,TGTGCCAGCAGCTTAGCCCTCGGGGGGGCTGGAAACACCATATATTTT
TRBV14,NA,NA,TRBJ1-1,CASSQGQTTEAFF,TGTGCCAGCAGCCAGGGCCAGACCACTGAAGCTTTCTTT
TRBV2,NA,NA,TRBJ2-1,CASSEVQVGYNEQFF,TGTGCCAGCAGTGAAGTACAGGTAGGCTACAATGAGCAGTTCTTC